Below, 12 T cell receptor beta chains from the same sample are listed, as sequenced in a study of beta chain features in type 1 diabetes. Study-wide points: Type 1 diabetes patients had TCRB CDR3s that were shorter (moderately but significantly so) in all four CD4+ subsets.

No antigen is known for these receptors. Expressed TCRB transcripts were sequenced after all isolated RNA was converted to cDNA. Only in-frame clones appear in the TCRdb table, and some are missing; sequencing was by immunoSEQ multiplex PCR. The sample carries 200,000 to 300,000 clones, 11% recorded once. Sequenced: naive CD4+ T cells from blood. These receptors all come from a man under 40 with type 1 diabetes.

The chain links TRBV7-9 to TRBJ1-1, with D maybe TRBD1 (6 bases). The CDR3 is made up of 14 amino acids. The germline gives CDR1 SEHNR, CDR2 FQNEAQ (reference sequence). V was clipped by 7 bases and J by 1 base, with 13 bases between them. The CDR3 sequence is CASTLGQQNTEAFF. DNA for the CDR3: TGTGCCAGCACCCTAGGACAGCAGAACACTGAAGCTTTCTTT.

This clone was counted a few times. The rearrangement joins TRBV19 to TRBJ1-5, with D maybe TRBD1 (5 bases). The CDR3 is 14 amino acids. Germline V gene lookup returns CDR1 LNHDA and CDR2 SQIVND (reference sequence). The germline V and J ends were trimmed by 5 bases and 2 bases, with 10 bases remaining between them. CDR3 sequence: CASSGSGRNQPQHF. CDR3 nucleotide sequence: TGTGCCAGTAGTGGCTCAGGGCGCAATCAGCCCCAGCATTTT.

This clone appeared a few times. This CDR3 reads CASSAGTGDGYTF. The CDR3 region has the DNA TGTGCCAGTAGTGCCGGGACAGGGGATGGCTACACCTTC. The gene calls are TRBV19 and TRBJ1-2; 10 bases agree with TRBD1. Germline-derived CDR1 and CDR2 are LNHDA and SQIVND (reference sequence). The CDR3 spans 13 residues. With V trimmed by 5 bases and J by 6 bases, 3 bases remained unmatched.

This clone has more than one count but fewer than ten. The chain combines TRBV5-1 with TRBJ2-3; tentative D call: TRBD1 (5 bases). There are 15 residues in the CDR3. CDR1 and CDR2 from the germline V gene are SGHRS and YFSETQ. Trimming pared 1 base from V and 1 base from J, leaving 10 bases between. Written as DNA, the CDR3 is TGCGCCAGCAGCTTGTTGGGGCGCGGCACAGATACGCAGTATTTT. Protein: CASSLLGRGTDTQYF.

This clone has a handful of counts. The rearrangement joins TRBV2 to TRBJ1-2; 8 bases are shared with TRBD1. The CDR3 runs to 14 residues. Germline V gene sequence: CDR1 SNHLY, CDR2 FYNNEI. The junction had 10 bases not matched to a gene; V was cut back by 5 bases and J by 8 bases. Written as DNA, the CDR3 is TGTGCCAGCAGTCTCGGACAGGGTCATGGAGGCTACACCTTC. Its translation is CASSLGQGHGGYTF.

This clone was recorded a few times. J is TRBJ1-5 and V is TRBV2, with D possibly TRBD1 on 5 matching bases. Germline CDR1 is SNHLY and CDR2 is FYNNEI. V lost 5 bases and J 2 bases, leaving 13 bases between the germline ends. The CDR3 is 15 residues long. CDR3 residues: CASSFLARGNQPQHF. The CDR3 DNA sequence: TGTGCCAGCAGTTTTCTGGCCAGGGGCAATCAGCCCCAGCATTTT.

This clone was observed a few times. The chain uses TRBV29-1 and TRBJ2-1; 7 bases fit TRBD2. Trimming at V came to 1 base and at J to 3 bases, leaving 3 bases not matched to a gene. The CDR3 loop spans 14 amino acids. Germline V gene data show CDR1 as SQVTM and CDR2 as ANQGSEA. CDR3 DNA sequence: TGCAGCGTTGAAGGAGCGGGGAACTACAATGAGCAGTTCTTC. Translating it yields CSVEGAGNYNEQFF.

This clone occurred a few times. The V gene is TRBV2, the J gene TRBJ1-1, with 7 bases aligning to TRBD1. With 4 bases clipped from V and 0 bases from J, the junction kept 5 bases outside the gene matches. Germline CDR1 SNHLY, CDR2 FYNNEI. The CDR3 consists of 15 residues. CDR3 in DNA: TGTGCCAGCAGTGTTTTGACAGGGATGAACACTGAAGCTTTCTTT. Protein sequence: CASSVLTGMNTEAFF. Complete variable domain (other parts from reference TRBV2 and TRBJ1-1): EPEVTQTPSHQVTQMGQEVILRCVPISNHLYFYWYRQILGQKVEFLVSFYNNEISEKSEIFDDQFSVERPDGSNFTLKIRSTKLEDSAMYFCASSVLTGMNTEAFFGQGTRLTVV.

This chain uses TRBV4-3 with TRBJ2-3; 14 nucleotides agree with TRBD2. V gave up 1 base and J gave up 9 bases; unmatched junction bases: 6. This CDR3 is 16 amino acids long. The germline CDR1 and CDR2 sequences are LGHNA and YSLEER. The CDR3 protein is CASSQAGTSGGQTQYF. As DNA, the CDR3 is TGCGCCAGCAGCCAAGCCGGGACTAGCGGGGGTCAGACGCAGTATTTT.

The table lists this clone with a few counts. The CDR3 spells CASSWGTTDTQYF. The CDR3 coding sequence is TGTGCCAGCAGCTGGGGCACCACAGATACGCAGTATTTT. The chain is built from TRBV5-4 and TRBJ2-3; weak D call: TRBD1 (5 bases). The CDR3 spans 13 residues. Trimming removed 3 bases from V and 2 bases from J, with 7 bases in between. Germline V gene lookup returns CDR1 SGHNT and CDR2 YYREEE (reference sequence).

This clone was observed a few times. The J gene is TRBJ1-1, the V gene TRBV6-1; TRBD1 might be the D (5 bases). The CDR3 sequence is 11 residues long. The germline V gene encodes CDR1 MNHNS and CDR2 SASEGT. Trimming took 7 bases from V and 5 from J, leaving 8 bases between them. The CDR3: CASMGGTEAFF. The CDR3 region has the DNA TGTGCCAGCATGGGGGGGACTGAAGCTTTCTTT.

CDR3: CASSQDRPSGGAGDTQYF. CDR3 sequence (DNA): TGCGCCAGCAGCCAAGACCGGCCTAGCGGGGGGGCAGGAGATACGCAGTATTTT. This rearrangement joins TRBV4-3 to TRBJ2-3; TRBD2 agrees at 12 bases. Losses at the gene ends were 0 bases for V and 5 bases for J; bases not matched to a gene: 9. This CDR3 is 18 amino acids long. CDR1 and CDR2 from the germline V gene are LGHNA and YSLEER.